Each of the 27 T cell receptor beta chains below was sequenced from the same sample in a study of CD8 T cells in ankylosing spondylitis. Study-wide findings and caveats: A motif of 7 or 8 highly homologous TCR beta variants was seen as apparently characteristic of ankylosing spondylitis blood.

One entry per CDR3 protein results from TCRdb running MiXCR on the 5' RACE reads. The sample records 390,000 or so distinct CDR3 sequences, approximately 20% being singletons. No cognate antigen is known for these TCRs. Sequenced: blood, either unsorted or a sorted T cell fraction (not recorded which). The receptors shown here come from a male donor with ankylosing spondylitis.

The chain recombines TRBV29-1 with TRBJ1-5, with D unresolved. The CDR3 length is 14 residues. Germline CDR1 reads SQVTM; CDR2 reads ANQGSEA. V was clipped by 1 base and J by 6 bases, with 13 bases between them. The CDR3: CSVEVAGVGQPQHF. CDR3 nucleotides: TGCAGCGTTGAAGTCGCCGGGGTGGGTCAGCCCCAGCATTTT.

This clonotype was found once. The chain is built from TRBV7-3 and TRBJ2-1; the D is unclear. The ends were cut back, 4 bases at V and 8 bases at J, with 15 bases in the middle. Germline-derived CDR1 and CDR2 are SGHTA and FQGTGA. The CDR3 covers 14 residues. CDR3 loop: CASSSLVGPYEQFF. The CDR3 nucleotides read TGTGCCAGCAGCTCGTTAGTGGGTCCCTATGAGCAGTTCTTC.

This clonotype was seen only a few times. The V gene is TRBV6-2 or TRBV6-3, the J gene TRBJ2-1, with a weak D call TRBD2 (5 bases). Per the germline V gene, CDR1 is MNHEY and CDR2 is SVGEGT. This CDR3 has 15 amino acids. The V gene lost 5 bases and the J gene lost 5 bases, with 16 bases spanning the gap. The CDR3 loop reads CASSLSGRAHNEQFF. CDR3 nucleotide sequence: TGTGCCAGCAGTCTCAGCGGAAGGGCCCACAATGAGCAGTTCTTC.

In this sample, this clonotype turned up many times. This chain joins TRBV28 and TRBJ2-1; unclear D gene. This CDR3 has 16 residues. V was clipped by 7 bases and J by 0 bases, with 16 bases between them. Germline CDR1 and CDR2: MDHEN and SYDVKM. CDR3 sequence: CASKSWADSSYNEQFF. The CDR3 nucleotides are TGTGCCAGCAAGTCTTGGGCGGATAGCTCCTACAATGAGCAGTTCTTC.

In this sample, this clonotype turned up a few times. The rearrangement joins TRBV20-1 to TRBJ1-5, with TRBD1 matching 8 bases. J gave up 2 bases and V 4 bases, and 4 bases lay outside the gene matches. This CDR3 contains 14 residues. From germline, CDR1 is DFQATT and CDR2 SNEGSKA (reference sequence). This chain's CDR3 is CSATTGGGNQPQHF. For the CDR3, the DNA is TGCAGTGCTACCACAGGGGGAGGCAATCAGCCCCAGCATTTT.

V is TRBV2 and J is TRBJ1-1; no definite D call. The CDR3 extends over 14 amino acids. Trimming left V 8 bases short and J 1 base short, with 14 bases between. CDR1 and CDR2 (germline): SNHLY, FYNNEI. The CDR3 protein is CASVSTEGNTEAFF. The CDR3 DNA follows: TGTGCCAGCGTTTCGACTGAGGGGAACACTGAAGCTTTCTTT.

This clonotype was counted only a few times. The chain employs TRBV3-1 and TRBJ1-5; the D gene is possibly TRBD1 (5 bases). The CDR3 length is 17 residues. Trimming removed 0 bases at V and 0 bases at J, with 12 bases between. Germline V gene sequence: CDR1 LGHDT, CDR2 YNNKEL (reference sequence). The CDR3 bases are TGTGCCAGCAGCCAAGACGAGACAGATTATAGCAATCAGCCCCAGCATTTT. Translating it yields CASSQDETDYSNQPQHF.

The CDR3 DNA follows: TGTGCCAGCTCGCCTTCCCCTATGGGGGGCAATCAGCCCCAGCATTTT. It translates to CASSPSPMGGNQPQHF. The V gene is TRBV18, the J gene TRBJ1-5; tentatively, D is TRBD1 (5 bases). Germline V CDR1 and CDR2: KGHSH, LQKENI. V was pared by 6 bases and J by 2 bases, with 17 bases between. There are 16 residues in the CDR3.

V is TRBV2 and J is TRBJ2-1, with D possibly TRBD2 on 7 matching bases. The V and J ends lost 7 bases and 7 bases respectively, with 20 bases between them. From germline, CDR1 is SNHLY and CDR2 FYNNEI. The CDR3 contains 15 residues. The CDR3 region has the DNA TGTGCCAGCACTTCCCCCCGGGGGGCGGGGAATGAGCAGTTCTTC. It yields the protein CASTSPRGAGNEQFF.

The table lists this clonotype with a few counts. This chain links TRBV20-1 with TRBJ2-4; 13 bases fit TRBD2. In germline, CDR1 is DFQATT, CDR2 SNEGSKA (reference sequence). The CDR3 has 13 amino acids. CDR3 DNA: TGCAAGCGGACTAGCGGGAGAGTAGACATTCAGTACTTC. Translating gives CKRTSGRVDIQYF.

This clonotype was seen at least ten times. The chain has TRBV7-8 and TRBJ2-3, with TRBD1 matching 8 bases. Looked up from germline, CDR1 is SGHVS and CDR2 is FQNEAQ. The CDR3 totals 14 residues. The ends lost 5 bases at V and 6 bases at J; junction bases unmatched: 7. This CDR3 reads CASSGQGIWDTQYF. The CDR3 region has the DNA TGTGCCAGCAGCGGACAGGGTATTTGGGATACGCAGTATTTT.

Only a few counts were recorded for this clonotype. This chain links TRBV28 with TRBJ2-3; 7 positions agree with TRBD1. Germline CDR1 is MDHEN and CDR2 is SYDVKM. The CDR3 has 14 residues. V lost 10 bases and J lost 2; bases outside the gene matches: 9. This CDR3 is CAILGGGNTDTQYF. CDR3 bases: TGTGCCATCCTAGGGGGCGGCAACACAGATACGCAGTATTTT.

The chain uses TRBV29-1 and TRBJ1-1; no definite D call. The V end lost 7 bases, the J end lost 11 bases, and 23 bases lay between the germline ends. Germline assignment: CDR1 SQVTM and CDR2 ANQGSEA. The CDR3 length is 13 residues. CDR3 in DNA: TGCAGCGCAATACTCCCCCCCGACTTTTGGGCTTTCTTT. It translates to CSAILPPDFWAFF.

This clonotype came up a few times. The chain joins TRBV5-1 to TRBJ2-7; the match to TRBD1 covers 8 bases. CDR3 length equals 15 residues. With V trimmed by 3 bases and J by 4 bases, 9 bases remained unmatched. CDR1 and CDR2 (germline): SGHRS, YFSETQ. The CDR3 protein is CASSSRPGQAYEQYF. In DNA form, the CDR3 reads TGCGCCAGCAGCTCCCGGCCGGGACAGGCGTACGAGCAGTACTTC.

This clonotype was detected a few times. The chain combines TRBV28 with TRBJ2-1; 15 positions match TRBD2. Germline trimming cut 3 bases from V and 12 bases from J; bases unmatched to any gene: 12. The CDR3 has 17 residues. Germline values: CDR1 MDHEN, CDR2 SYDVKM. The CDR3: CASSFRERGLAGGRQFF. The CDR3 region has the DNA TGTGCCAGCAGTTTCCGAGAGCGAGGACTAGCGGGAGGGCGGCAGTTCTTC. Full variable domain (rest looked up from reference TRBV28 and TRBJ2-1): DVKVTQSSRYLVKRTGEKVFLECVQDMDHENMFWYRQDPGLGLRLIYFSYDVKMKEKGDIPEGYSVSREKKERFSLILESASTNQTSMYLCASSFRERGLAGGRQFFGPGTRLTVL.

This clonotype was observed a handful of times. CDR3 protein: CASRRETGVQHF. The DNA for the CDR3 is TGTGCCAGCAGACGAGAAACTGGCGTCCAGCATTTT. V is TRBV27 and J is TRBJ1-5; no clear D. This CDR3 has 12 residues. V was shortened by 6 bases and J by 12 bases, with 15 bases between the two germline ends. The germline V gene encodes CDR1 MNHEY and CDR2 SMNVEV (reference sequence).

This clonotype showed up just a few times. The chain has TRBV30 and TRBJ2-2; D may be TRBD2 (5 bases). Germline CDR1 is GTSNPN and CDR2 is SVGIG (reference sequence). V lost 0 bases and J 6 bases, leaving 8 bases between the germline ends. The length of the CDR3 is 13 residues. The CDR3 nucleotides read TGTGCCTGGAGTGTACTAGTCTCCGGGGAGCTGTTTTTT. Encoded protein: CAWSVLVSGELFF.

This clonotype was picked up a small number of times. The genes are TRBV20-1 and TRBJ2-7; 7 nucleotides line up with TRBD1. V lost 6 bases, J lost 5 bases, and 7 bases stayed unmatched. This CDR3 contains 12 residues. Germline V gene data show CDR1 as DFQATT and CDR2 as SNEGSKA (reference sequence). In DNA, the CDR3 is TGCAGTGCAAGACAGGGACCGCACGAGCAGTACTTC. It is translated as CSARQGPHEQYF.

The chain joins TRBV7-2 to TRBJ1-2; D gene ambiguous. The CDR3 is made up of 15 amino acids. The V end lost 6 bases, the J end lost 5 bases, and 19 bases lay between the germline ends. Looked up from germline, CDR1 is SGHTA and CDR2 is FQGNSA. CDR3 loop: CASSQNPGTPYGYTF. In DNA form, the CDR3 reads TGTGCCAGCAGTCAGAACCCGGGAACTCCTTATGGCTACACCTTC.

This chain uses TRBV12-3 or TRBV12-4 with TRBJ2-5, with a weak D call TRBD2 (7 bases). The germline V and J ends were trimmed by 7 bases and 5 bases, with 17 bases remaining between them. The CDR3 covers 14 residues. CDR3 region: CASNTGMGGETQYF. The CDR3 nucleotides are TGTGCCAGCAACACAGGGATGGGGGGGGAGACCCAGTACTTC.

J is TRBJ1-5 and V is TRBV21-1. TRBV21-1 is tagged as a pseudogene. This CDR3 spans 15 amino acids. This chain's CDR3 is CASTVPGGDNQPQHF. In nucleotides, the CDR3 is TGTGCCAGCACCGTACCCGGAGGGGATAATCAGCCCCAGCATTTT.

V gene TRBV7-3 combines with J gene TRBJ2-2; D may match TRBD1 or TRBD2 (6 bases each). CDR3 length equals 15 residues. Trimming removed 5 bases from V and 1 base from J, with 11 bases in between. Germline CDR1 and CDR2: SGHTA and FQGTGA. CDR3 nucleotide sequence: TGTGCCAGCAGCCGGGGGACACTGAACACCGGGGAGCTGTTTTTT. Translating gives CASSRGTLNTGELFF.

This clonotype was found a few times. The chain has TRBV20-1 and TRBJ1-5, with TRBD1 matching over 8 bases. This CDR3 has 15 residues. The ends lost 5 bases at V and 6 bases at J; junction bases unmatched: 12. In germline, CDR1 is DFQATT, CDR2 SNEGSKA (reference sequence). The CDR3 loop is CSAAAGTGGSQPQHF. The CDR3 nucleotides are TGCAGTGCTGCCGCCGGGACAGGAGGTAGTCAGCCCCAGCATTTT.

The rearrangement joins TRBV25-1 to TRBJ1-1; 9 bases are a match to TRBD1. V lost 4 bases and J lost 4; bases outside the gene matches: 1. The CDR3 sequence is 13 residues long. Germline values: CDR1 MGHDK, CDR2 SYGVNS. This CDR3 reads CASSATGGTEAFF. CDR3 bases: TGTGCCAGCAGTGCGACAGGGGGCACTGAAGCTTTCTTT.

The chain is built from TRBV10-3 and TRBJ1-2, with D possibly being TRBD1 (5 bases). V shed 4 bases and J shed 4 bases, with 10 bases lying between them. The length of the CDR3 is 13 residues. Germline V gene data show CDR1 as ENHRY and CDR2 as SYGVKD. The CDR3 nucleotides read TGTGCCATCAGTGGGGGCGAGGGCTATGGCTACACCTTC. It encodes CAISGGEGYGYTF.

The chain recombines TRBV19 with TRBJ2-2, with D possibly matching TRBD2 (5 bases). Between the trimmed V and J ends, which lost 3 bases and 4 bases, there was a span of 18 bases. CDR1 LNHDA and CDR2 SQIVND come from the germline V gene (reference sequence). The CDR3 contains 17 residues. DNA for the CDR3: TGTGCCAGTAGTATTTTAGCGAACCCCTCGAGCACCGGGGAGCTGTTTTTT. The encoded protein is CASSILANPSSTGELFF.

In its sample, this clonotype was seen many times. The rearrangement links TRBV5-6 to TRBJ2-5; D might be TRBD1 (6 bases). Trimming shortened V by 4 bases and J by 2 bases, and 15 bases separated the two germline ends. The CDR3 covers 15 residues. Germline CDR1 is SGHDT and CDR2 is YYEEEE. The DNA of the CDR3 is TGTGCCAGCAGCACACAAAGGGGGTCACAAGAGACCCAGTACTTC. Translating gives CASSTQRGSQETQYF.